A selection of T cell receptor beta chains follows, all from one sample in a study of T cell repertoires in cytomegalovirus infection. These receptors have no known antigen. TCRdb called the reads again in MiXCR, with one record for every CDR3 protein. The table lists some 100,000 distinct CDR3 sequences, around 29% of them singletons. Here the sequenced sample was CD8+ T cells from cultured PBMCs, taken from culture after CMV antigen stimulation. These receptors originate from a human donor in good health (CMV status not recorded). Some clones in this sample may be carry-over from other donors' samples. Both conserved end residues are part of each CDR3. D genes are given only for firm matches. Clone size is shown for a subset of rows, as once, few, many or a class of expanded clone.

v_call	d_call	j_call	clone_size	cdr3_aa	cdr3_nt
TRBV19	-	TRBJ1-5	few	CASSIMNSNQPQHF	TGTGCCAGTAGTATCATGAATAGCAATCAGCCCCAGCATTTT
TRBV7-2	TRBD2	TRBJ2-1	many	CASSPGSQRGNNEQFF	TGTGCCAGCAGCCCCGGGAGCCAGCGGGGGAACAATGAGCAGTTCTTC
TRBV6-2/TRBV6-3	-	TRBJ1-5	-	CASSYLGVQPQHF	TGTGCCAGCAGTTACTTGGGTGTTCAGCCCCAGCATTTT
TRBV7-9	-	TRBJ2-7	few	CASSTLTGLSSYEQYF	TGTGCCAGCAGCACGTTGACAGGCCTCAGCTCCTACGAGCAGTACTTC
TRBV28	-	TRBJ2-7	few	CASSPSQGRRRYEQYF	TGTGCCAGCAGCCCTTCCCAGGGGAGGAGGCGGTACGAGCAGTACTTC
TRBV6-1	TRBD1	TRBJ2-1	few	CASSEVISDRSNYNEQFF	TGTGCCAGCAGTGAAGTTATATCGGACAGGTCAAACTACAATGAGCAGTTCTTC
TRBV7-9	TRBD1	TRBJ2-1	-	CASSLPGLDRAYNEQFF	TGTGCCAGCAGCTTACCCGGGTTGGACAGGGCCTACAATGAGCAGTTCTTC
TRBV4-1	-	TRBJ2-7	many	CASSQGLGDEQYF	TGCGCCAGCAGCCAAGGTCTGGGGGACGAGCAGTACTTC
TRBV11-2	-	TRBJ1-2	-	CASSPTGPYGYTF	TGTGCCAGCAGCCCTACCGGTCCCTATGGCTACACCTTC
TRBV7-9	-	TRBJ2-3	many	CASSPGDSSSTDTQYF	TGTGCCAGCAGCCCGGGGGACAGCTCTAGCACAGATACGCAGTATTTT
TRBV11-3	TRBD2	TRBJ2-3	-	CASSLLSGGVEDTQYF	TGTGCCAGCAGCCTTCTTAGCGGGGGGGTGGAAGATACGCAGTATTTT
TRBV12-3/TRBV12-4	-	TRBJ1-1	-	CASTLSRNTEAFF	TGTGCCAGCACCCTGAGTCGGAACACTGAAGCTTTCTTT
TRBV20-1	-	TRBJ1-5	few	CSARVPLTGPDLSNQPQHF	TGCAGTGCTAGAGTCCCCCTGACAGGCCCAGATCTTAGCAATCAGCCCCAGCATTTT
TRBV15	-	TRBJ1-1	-	CATSRDRQEDTEAFF	TGTGCCACCAGCAGAGATAGACAGGAGGACACTGAAGCTTTCTTT
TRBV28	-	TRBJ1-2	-	CASEAGAANYGYTF	TGTGCCAGTGAAGCGGGGGCAGCTAACTATGGCTACACCTTC
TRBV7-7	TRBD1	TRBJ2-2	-	CASSPGPWDSANTGELLF	TGTGCCAGCAGCCCCGGACCCTGGGACAGCGCGAACACCGGGGAGCTGTTATTT
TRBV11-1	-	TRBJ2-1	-	CASSFGSGDINEQFF	TGTGCCAGCAGCTTCGGGTCCGGGGATATCAATGAGCAGTTCTTC
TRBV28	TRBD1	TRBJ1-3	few	CASSTTGTGSSGNTIYF	TGTGCCAGCAGTACTACCGGGACAGGGAGCTCTGGAAACACCATATATTTT
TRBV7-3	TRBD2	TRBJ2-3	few	CASRGREAGPGNDTQYF	TGTGCCAGCAGGGGCAGAGAAGCGGGGCCCGGAAATGATACGCAGTATTTT
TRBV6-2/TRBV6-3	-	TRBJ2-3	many	CASSPGPVNPTDTQYF	TGTGCCAGCAGTCCCGGACCCGTTAACCCGACAGATACGCAGTATTTT
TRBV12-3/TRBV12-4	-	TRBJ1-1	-	CASSFSLIIEAFF	TGTGCCAGCAGTTTTTCCCTAATTATTGAAGCTTTCTTT
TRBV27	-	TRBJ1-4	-	CASSFTGPNEKLFF	TGTGCCAGCAGTTTCACGGGACCTAATGAAAAACTGTTTTTT
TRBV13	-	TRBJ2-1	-	CASSLIPGTPNNEQFF	TGTGCCAGCAGCTTGATACCCGGGACTCCCAACAATGAGCAGTTCTTC
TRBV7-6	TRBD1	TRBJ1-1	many	CASSLGGQWDEAFF	TGTGCCAGCAGCTTAGGGGGACAGTGGGATGAAGCTTTCTTT
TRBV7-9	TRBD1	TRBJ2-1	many	CASSPGQGEQFF	TGTGCCAGCAGCCCCGGACAGGGTGAGCAGTTCTTC
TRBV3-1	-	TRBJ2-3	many	CASSQDQGSRTDTQYF	TGTGCCAGCAGCCAAGATCAGGGAAGTAGAACAGATACGCAGTATTTT
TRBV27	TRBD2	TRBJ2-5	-	CASSATSGGRVYQETQYF	TGTGCCAGCAGTGCAACTAGCGGGGGGCGAGTGTACCAAGAGACCCAGTACTTC
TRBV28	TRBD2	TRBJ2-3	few	CASSFLAGGFTDTQYF	TGTGCCAGCAGTTTCCTAGCGGGGGGATTTACAGATACGCAGTATTTT